This TCR beta chain stems from a study of blood T cell repertoires in COVID-19. Study at large: The study drew acute and convalescent COVID-19 samples from the United States, Italy and Spain.

The CDR3 consists of 18 residues. Germline V gene data show CDR1 as SGHNT and CDR2 as YENEEA. V shed 5 bases, J shed 0 bases, and the junction held 7 bases outside the gene matches. This clone has more than one count but fewer than ten. Profiling relied on immunoSEQ multiplex PCR, and the TCRdb table lists in-frame clones only, not all of them. The sample has tens of thousands of clones, roughly 74% seen once; the top ten hold roughly 6%. The receptor comes from a man aged 70-80 years with COVID-19, enrolled during active disease. Material for sequencing was peripheral blood. The chain has TRBV11-3 and TRBJ2-6, with 10 bases that match TRBD1. The CDR3 sequence is CASSPRTGGASGANVLTF. For the CDR3, the DNA is TGTGCCAGCAGCCCCAGGACAGGGGGAGCCTCTGGGGCCAACGTCCTGACTTTC.